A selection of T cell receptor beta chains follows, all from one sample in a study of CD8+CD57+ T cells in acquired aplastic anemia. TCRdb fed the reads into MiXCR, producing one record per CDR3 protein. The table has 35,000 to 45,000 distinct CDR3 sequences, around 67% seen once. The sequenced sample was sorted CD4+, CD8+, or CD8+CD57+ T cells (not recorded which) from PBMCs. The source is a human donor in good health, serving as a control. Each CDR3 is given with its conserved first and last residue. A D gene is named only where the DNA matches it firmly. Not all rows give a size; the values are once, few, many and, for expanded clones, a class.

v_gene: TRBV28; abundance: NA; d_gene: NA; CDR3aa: CASSLTNLDYEQYF
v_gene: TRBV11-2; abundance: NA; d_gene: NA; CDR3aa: CASGLLGGSQETQYF
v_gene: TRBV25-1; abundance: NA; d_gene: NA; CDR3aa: CASSGSGYSNQPQHF
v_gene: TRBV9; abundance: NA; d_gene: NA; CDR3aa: CASSLGRDLNYEQYF
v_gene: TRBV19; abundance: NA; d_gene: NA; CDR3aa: CASSIGRAYEQYF
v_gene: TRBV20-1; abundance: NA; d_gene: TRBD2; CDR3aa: CSAVGLGEGREQYF
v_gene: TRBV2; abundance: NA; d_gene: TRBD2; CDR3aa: CATDTGLAFGEQYF
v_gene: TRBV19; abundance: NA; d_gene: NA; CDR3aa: CASSSRTMNQPQHF
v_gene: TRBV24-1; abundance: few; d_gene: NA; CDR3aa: CASSDQSETQYF
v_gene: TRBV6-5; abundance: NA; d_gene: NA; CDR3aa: CASSYSRTLHEQFF
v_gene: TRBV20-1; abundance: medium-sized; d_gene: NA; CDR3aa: CSARDVTSSYEQYF
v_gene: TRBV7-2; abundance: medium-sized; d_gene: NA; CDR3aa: CASSLSPGVGETQYF
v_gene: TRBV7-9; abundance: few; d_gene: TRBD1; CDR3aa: CASIGQGKWDTIYF
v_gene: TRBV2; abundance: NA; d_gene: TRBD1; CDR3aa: CASSENPGGYYEQYF
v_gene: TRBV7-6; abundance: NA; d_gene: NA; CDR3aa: CASRTDYSNQPQHF
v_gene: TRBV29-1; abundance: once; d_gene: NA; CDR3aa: CSVELDSYEQYF
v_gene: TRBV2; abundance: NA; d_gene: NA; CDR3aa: CASSEEGGIETQYF
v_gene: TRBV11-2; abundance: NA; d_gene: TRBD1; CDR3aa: CASSLVYSGQGRANYGYTF
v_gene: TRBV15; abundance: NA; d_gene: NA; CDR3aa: CATSTVPGRLDWDERYF
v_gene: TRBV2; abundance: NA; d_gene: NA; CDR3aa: CASSAPQGIHPPLHF
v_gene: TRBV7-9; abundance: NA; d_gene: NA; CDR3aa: CASSLTNQPQRF
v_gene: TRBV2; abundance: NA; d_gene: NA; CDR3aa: CASSEAGQGYEQYF